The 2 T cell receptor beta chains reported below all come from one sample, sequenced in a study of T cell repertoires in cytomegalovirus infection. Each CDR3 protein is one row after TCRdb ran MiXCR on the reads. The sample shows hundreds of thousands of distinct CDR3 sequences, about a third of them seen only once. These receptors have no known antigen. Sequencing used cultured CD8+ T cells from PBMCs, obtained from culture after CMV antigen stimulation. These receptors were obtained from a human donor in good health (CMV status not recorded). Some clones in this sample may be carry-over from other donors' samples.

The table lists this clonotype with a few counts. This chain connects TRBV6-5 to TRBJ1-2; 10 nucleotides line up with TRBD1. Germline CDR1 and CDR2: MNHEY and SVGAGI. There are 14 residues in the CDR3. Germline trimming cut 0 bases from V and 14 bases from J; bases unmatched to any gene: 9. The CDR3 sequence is CASSYSGQGRGRTF. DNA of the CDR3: TGTGCCAGCAGTTACTCGGGACAGGGGCGGGGACGGACCTTC.

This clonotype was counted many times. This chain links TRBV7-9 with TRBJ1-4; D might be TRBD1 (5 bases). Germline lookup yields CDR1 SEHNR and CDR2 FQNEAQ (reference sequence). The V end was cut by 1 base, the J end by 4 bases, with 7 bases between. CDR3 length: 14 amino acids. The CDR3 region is CASSLVGVNEKLFF. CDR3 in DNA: TGTGCCAGCAGCTTAGTAGGGGTTAATGAAAAACTGTTTTTT.